The clone carrying this T cell receptor beta chain has only one observation. The data were taken from a study of T cell responses to AZD1222 COVID-19 vaccine. The CDR3 length is 15 residues. Trimming stripped 4 bases from V and 6 bases from J, with 16 bases between. CDR1 is MNHEY, CDR2 SVGAGI, per germline. Sequencing was performed with immunoSEQ multiplex PCR; in TCRdb, only in-frame clones are kept and a portion is missing. The sample carries 84,000 or so clones, approximately 89% recorded once. The sequencing here drew on peripheral blood, taken on day 0 of MenACWY control vaccination. V and J are TRBV6-5 and TRBJ1-3, with a possible D match to TRBD1 (5 bases). This receptor was identified in an adult in good health. The CDR3 is CASSSELGRVNTIYF. The CDR3 coding sequence is TGTGCCAGCAGTTCGGAGCTGGGGCGAGTAAACACCATATATTTT.